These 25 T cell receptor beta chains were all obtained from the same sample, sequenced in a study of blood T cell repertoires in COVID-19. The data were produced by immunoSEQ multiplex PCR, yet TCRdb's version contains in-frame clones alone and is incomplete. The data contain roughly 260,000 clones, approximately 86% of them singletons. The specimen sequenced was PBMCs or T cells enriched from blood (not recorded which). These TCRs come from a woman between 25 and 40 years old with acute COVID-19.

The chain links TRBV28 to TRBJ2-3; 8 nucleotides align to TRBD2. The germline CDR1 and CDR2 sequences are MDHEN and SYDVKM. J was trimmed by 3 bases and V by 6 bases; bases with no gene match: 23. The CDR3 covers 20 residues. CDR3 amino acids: CASSRLYARQREFGTDTQYF. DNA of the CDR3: TGTGCCAGCAGCCGCCTTTACGCCCGCCAGCGGGAGTTCGGGACAGATACGCAGTATTTT.

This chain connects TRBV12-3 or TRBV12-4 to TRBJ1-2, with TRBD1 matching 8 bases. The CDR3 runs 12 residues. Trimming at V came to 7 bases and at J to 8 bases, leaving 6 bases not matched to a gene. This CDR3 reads CASTRTGSGYTF. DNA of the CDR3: TGTGCCAGCACCAGGACAGGGTCGGGCTACACCTTC.

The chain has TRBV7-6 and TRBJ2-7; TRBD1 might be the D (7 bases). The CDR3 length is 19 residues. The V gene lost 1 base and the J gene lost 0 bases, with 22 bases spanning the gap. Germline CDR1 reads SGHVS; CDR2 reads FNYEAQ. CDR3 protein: CASSLVSAGGLSNSYEQYF. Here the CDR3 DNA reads TGTGCCAGCAGCTTAGTGTCGGCAGGGGGGCTCTCCAACTCCTACGAGCAGTACTTC.

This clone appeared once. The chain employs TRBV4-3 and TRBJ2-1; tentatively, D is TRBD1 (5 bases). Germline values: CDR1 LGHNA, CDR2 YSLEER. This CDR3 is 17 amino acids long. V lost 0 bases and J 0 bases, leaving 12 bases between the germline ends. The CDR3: CASSQDGAVRSYNEQFF. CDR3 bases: TGCGCCAGCAGCCAAGATGGGGCGGTGCGCTCCTACAATGAGCAGTTCTTC.

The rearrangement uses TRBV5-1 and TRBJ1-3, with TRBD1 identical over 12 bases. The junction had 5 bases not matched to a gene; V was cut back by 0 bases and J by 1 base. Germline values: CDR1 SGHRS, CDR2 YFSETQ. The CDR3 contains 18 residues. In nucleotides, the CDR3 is TGCGCCAGCAGCTTGGACGGGACAGGGGGCCCATCTGGAAACACCATATATTTT. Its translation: CASSLDGTGGPSGNTIYF.

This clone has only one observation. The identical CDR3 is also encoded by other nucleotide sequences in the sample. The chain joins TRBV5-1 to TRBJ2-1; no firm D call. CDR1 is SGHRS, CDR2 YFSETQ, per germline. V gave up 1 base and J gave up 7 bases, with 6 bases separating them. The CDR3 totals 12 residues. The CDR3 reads CASSLTRNEQFF. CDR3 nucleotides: TGCGCCAGCAGCTTGACCCGGAATGAGCAGTTCTTC.

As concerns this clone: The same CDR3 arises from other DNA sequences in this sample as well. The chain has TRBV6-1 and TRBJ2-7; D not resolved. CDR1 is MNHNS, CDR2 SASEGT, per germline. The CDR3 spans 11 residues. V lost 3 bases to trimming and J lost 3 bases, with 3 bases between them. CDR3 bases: TGTGCCAGCAGTGAGTACTACGAGCAGTACTTC. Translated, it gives CASSEYYEQYF.

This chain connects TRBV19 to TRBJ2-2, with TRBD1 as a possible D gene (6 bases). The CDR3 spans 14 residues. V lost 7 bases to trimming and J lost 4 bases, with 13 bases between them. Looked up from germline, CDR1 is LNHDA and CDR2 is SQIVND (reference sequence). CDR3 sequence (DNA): TGTGCCAGTACCCCGGACAGTTCCACCGGGGAGCTGTTTTTT. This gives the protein CASTPDSSTGELFF.

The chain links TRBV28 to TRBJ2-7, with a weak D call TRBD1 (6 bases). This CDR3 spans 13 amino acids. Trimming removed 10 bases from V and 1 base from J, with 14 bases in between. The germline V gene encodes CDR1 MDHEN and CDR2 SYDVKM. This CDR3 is CATQGTLSYEQYF. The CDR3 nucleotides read TGTGCCACGCAAGGGACACTGTCCTACGAGCAGTACTTC.

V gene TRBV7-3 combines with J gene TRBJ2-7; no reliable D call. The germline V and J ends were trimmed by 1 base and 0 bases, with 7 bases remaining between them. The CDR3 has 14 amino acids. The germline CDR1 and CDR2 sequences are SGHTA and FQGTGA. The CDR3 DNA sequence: TGTGCCAGCAGCTTAAGTCAGCGCTCCTACGAGCAGTACTTC. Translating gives CASSLSQRSYEQYF.

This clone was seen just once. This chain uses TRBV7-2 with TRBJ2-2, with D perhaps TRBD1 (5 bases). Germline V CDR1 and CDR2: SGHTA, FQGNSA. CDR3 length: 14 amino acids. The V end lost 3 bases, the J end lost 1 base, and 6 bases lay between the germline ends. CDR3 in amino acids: CASSFGQNTGELFF. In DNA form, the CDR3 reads TGTGCCAGCAGCTTTGGACAGAACACCGGGGAGCTGTTTTTT.

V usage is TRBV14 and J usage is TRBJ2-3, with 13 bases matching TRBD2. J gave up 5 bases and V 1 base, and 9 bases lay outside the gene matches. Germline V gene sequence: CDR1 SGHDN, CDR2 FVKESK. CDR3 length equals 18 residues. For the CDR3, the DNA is TGTGCCAGCAGCCAAGTCGGACTAGCGGGAGCCTGGGGAGATACGCAGTATTTT. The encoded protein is CASSQVGLAGAWGDTQYF.

CDR3 residues: CASSRQGRLNTEAFF. CDR3 bases: TGTGCCAGTAGTAGACAGGGTCGCTTGAACACTGAAGCTTTCTTT. The rearrangement uses TRBV19 and TRBJ1-1; 7 bases fit TRBD1. The V and J ends lost 4 bases and 0 bases, in that order; junction bases with no gene match: 5. The CDR3 contains 15 residues. The germline gives CDR1 LNHDA, CDR2 SQIVND (reference sequence).

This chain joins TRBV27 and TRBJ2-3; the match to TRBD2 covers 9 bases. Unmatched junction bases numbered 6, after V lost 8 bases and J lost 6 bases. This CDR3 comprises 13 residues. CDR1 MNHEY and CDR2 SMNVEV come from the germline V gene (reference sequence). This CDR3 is CASRAGGDDTQYF. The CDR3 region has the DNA TGTGCCAGCCGGGCGGGAGGGGATGATACGCAGTATTTT.

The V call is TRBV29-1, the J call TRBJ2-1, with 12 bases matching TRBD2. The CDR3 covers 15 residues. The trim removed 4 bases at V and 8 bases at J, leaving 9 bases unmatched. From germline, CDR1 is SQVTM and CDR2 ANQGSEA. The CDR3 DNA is TGCAGCGTTGCCCCGGGACTAGCGGGTCGGGATGAGCAGTTCTTC. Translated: CSVAPGLAGRDEQFF.

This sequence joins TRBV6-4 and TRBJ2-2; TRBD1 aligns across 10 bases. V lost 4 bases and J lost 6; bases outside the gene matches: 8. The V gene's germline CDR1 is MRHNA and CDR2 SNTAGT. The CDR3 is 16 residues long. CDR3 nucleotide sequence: TGTGCCAGCAGTGGAGCCGGGACAGGGGACGCCGGGGAGCTGTTTTTT. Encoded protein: CASSGAGTGDAGELFF.

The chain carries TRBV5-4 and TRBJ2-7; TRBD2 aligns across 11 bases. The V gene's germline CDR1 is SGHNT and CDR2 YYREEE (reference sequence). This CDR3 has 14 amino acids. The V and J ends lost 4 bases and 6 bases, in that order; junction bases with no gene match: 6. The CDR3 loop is CASSPGLADGEQYF. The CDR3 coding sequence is TGTGCCAGCAGCCCGGGACTAGCGGACGGCGAGCAGTACTTC.

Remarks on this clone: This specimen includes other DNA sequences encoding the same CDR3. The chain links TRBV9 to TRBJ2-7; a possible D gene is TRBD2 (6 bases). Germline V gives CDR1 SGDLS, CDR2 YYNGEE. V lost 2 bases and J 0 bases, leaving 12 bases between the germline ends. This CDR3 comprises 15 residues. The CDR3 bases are TGTGCCAGCAGCGTTAGCGGAGGGAGCTCCTACGAGCAGTACTTC. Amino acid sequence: CASSVSGGSSYEQYF.

The CDR3 DNA reads TGTGCCAGCAAGACTAGCGGGAGGCACGCCGGGGAGCTGTTTTTT. It yields the protein CASKTSGRHAGELFF. The chain has TRBV27 and TRBJ2-2, with 13 positions matching TRBD2. The V gene's germline CDR1 is MNHEY and CDR2 SMNVEV (reference sequence). The junction had 5 bases not matched to a gene; V was cut back by 7 bases and J by 6 bases. This CDR3 has 15 residues.

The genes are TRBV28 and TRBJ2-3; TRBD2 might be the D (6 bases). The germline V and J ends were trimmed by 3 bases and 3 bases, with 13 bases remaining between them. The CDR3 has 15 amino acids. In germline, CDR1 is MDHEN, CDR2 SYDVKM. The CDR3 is CASSLEGAGTDTQYF. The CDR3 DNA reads TGTGCCAGCAGTTTGGAGGGAGCAGGTACAGATACGCAGTATTTT.

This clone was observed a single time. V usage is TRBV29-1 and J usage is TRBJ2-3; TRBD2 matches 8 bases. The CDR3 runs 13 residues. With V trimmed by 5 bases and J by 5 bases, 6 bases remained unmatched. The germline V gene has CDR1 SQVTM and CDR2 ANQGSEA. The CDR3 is CSVYATSGDTQYF. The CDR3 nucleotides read TGCAGCGTTTACGCTACTAGCGGAGATACGCAGTATTTT.

CDR3 loop: CASSAGDREDSPLHF. CDR3 sequence (DNA): TGTGCCAGCAGTGCGGGGGACAGGGAGGATTCACCCCTCCACTTT. The rearrangement uses TRBV21-1 and TRBJ1-6; TRBD1, the table's D call, lacks a check against the DNA. TRBV21-1 is assigned pseudogene status. There are 15 residues in the CDR3.

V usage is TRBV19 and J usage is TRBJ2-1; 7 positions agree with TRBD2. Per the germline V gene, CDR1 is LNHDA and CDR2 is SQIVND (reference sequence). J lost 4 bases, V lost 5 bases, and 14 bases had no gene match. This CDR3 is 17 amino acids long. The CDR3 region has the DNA TGTGCCAGTAGTCCCGCCTCCCGGGACTACCTATACAATGAGCAGTTCTTC. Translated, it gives CASSPASRDYLYNEQFF.

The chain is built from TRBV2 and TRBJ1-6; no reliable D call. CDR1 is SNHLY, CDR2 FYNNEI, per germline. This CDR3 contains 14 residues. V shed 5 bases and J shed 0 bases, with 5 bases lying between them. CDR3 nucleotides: TGTGCCAGCAGTACGAGCTCCTATAATTCACCCCTCCACTTT. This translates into CASSTSSYNSPLHF.

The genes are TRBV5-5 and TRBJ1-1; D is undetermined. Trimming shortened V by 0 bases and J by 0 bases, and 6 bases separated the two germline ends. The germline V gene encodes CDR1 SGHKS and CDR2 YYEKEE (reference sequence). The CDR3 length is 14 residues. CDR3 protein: CASSLEYMNTEAFF. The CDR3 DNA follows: TGTGCCAGCAGCTTGGAGTACATGAACACTGAAGCTTTCTTT.